This TCR beta chain was recovered during a study of T cells after yellow fever vaccination. This CDR3 has 11 residues. Trimming pared 5 bases from V and 7 bases from J, leaving 9 bases between. CDR1 is SGHTA and CDR2 is FQGNSA in the germline V gene. Via MiXCR, TCRdb re-called the 5' RACE reads, giving one row per CDR3 protein. The data show approximately 550,000 distinct CDR3 sequences, approximately 13% seen once. The chain is built from TRBV7-2 and TRBJ2-7; D might be TRBD1 (6 bases). The receptor was derived from a man aged 25-40 years who received the YFV17D yellow fever vaccine. This specimen consisted of PBMCs, obtained on the day of the yellow fever booster vaccination. This CDR3 is CASSGQMEQYF. The CDR3 DNA reads TGTGCCAGCAGCGGACAGATGGAGCAGTACTTC.